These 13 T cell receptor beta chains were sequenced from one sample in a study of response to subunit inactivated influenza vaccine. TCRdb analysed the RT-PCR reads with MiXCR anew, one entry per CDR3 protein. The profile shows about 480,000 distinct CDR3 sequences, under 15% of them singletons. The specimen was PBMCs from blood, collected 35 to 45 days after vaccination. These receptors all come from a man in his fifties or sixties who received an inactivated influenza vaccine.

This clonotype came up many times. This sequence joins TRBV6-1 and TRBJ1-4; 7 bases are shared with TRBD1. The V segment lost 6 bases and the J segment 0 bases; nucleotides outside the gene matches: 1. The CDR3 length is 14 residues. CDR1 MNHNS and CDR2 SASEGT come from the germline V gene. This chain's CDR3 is CASRTGTTNEKLFF. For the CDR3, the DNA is TGTGCCAGCAGGACAGGGACAACTAATGAAAAACTGTTTTTT.

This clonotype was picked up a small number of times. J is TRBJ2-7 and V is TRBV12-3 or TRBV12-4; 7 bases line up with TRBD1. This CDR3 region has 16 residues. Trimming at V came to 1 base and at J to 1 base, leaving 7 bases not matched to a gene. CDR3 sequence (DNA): TGTGCCAGCAGTTTAGGGTTTAGGACAGGATCCTACGAGCAGTACTTC. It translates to CASSLGFRTGSYEQYF.

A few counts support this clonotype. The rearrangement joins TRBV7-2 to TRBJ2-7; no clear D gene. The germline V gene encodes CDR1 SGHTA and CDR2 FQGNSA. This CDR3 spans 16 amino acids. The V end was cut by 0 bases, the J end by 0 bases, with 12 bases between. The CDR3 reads CASSLATPVSSYEQYF. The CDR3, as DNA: TGTGCCAGCAGCTTAGCTACACCCGTGAGCTCCTACGAGCAGTACTTC.

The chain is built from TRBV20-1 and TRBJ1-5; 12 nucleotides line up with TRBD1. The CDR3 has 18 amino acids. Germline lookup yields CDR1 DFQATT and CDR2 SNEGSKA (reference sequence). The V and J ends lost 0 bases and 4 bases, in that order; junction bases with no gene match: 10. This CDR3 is CSARDRRDRGLVNQPQHF. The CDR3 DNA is TGCAGTGCTAGAGATCGCCGGGACAGGGGGCTAGTGAATCAGCCCCAGCATTTT.

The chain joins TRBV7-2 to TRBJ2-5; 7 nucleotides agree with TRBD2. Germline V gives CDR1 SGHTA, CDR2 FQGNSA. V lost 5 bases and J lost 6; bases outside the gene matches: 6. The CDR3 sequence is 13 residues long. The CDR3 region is CASSVPGLQTQYF. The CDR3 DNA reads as TGTGCCAGCAGCGTGCCGGGACTACAGACCCAGTACTTC.

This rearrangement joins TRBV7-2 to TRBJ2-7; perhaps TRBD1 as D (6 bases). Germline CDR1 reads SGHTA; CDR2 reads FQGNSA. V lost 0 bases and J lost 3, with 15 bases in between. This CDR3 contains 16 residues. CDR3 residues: CASSLAPQGTYYEQYF. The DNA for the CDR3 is TGTGCCAGCAGCTTAGCCCCACAGGGAACCTACTACGAGCAGTACTTC.

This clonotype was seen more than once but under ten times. CDR3 nucleotides: TGTGCCAGCAGCTTCGGATCAAATAGCAATCAGCCCCAGCATTTT. This encodes CASSFGSNSNQPQHF. This chain links TRBV7-2 with TRBJ1-5, with D hard to call. The germline V and J ends were trimmed by 3 bases and 0 bases, with 9 bases remaining between them. The CDR3 runs 15 residues. The germline CDR1 and CDR2 sequences are SGHTA and FQGNSA.

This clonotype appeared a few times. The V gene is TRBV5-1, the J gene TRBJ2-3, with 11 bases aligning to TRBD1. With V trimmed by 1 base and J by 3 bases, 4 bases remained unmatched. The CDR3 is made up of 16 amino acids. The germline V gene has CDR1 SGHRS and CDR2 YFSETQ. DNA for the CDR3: TGCGCCAGCAGCTTGCCCGGGACAGGGGGGACAGATACGCAGTATTTT. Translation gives CASSLPGTGGTDTQYF.

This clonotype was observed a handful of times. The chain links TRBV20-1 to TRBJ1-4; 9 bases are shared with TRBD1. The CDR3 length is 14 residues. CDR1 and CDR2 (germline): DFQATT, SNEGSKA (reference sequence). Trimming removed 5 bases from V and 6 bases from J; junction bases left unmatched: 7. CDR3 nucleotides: TGCAGTGCTCAAACAGGGGGCAGCGATGAAAAACTGTTTTTT. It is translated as CSAQTGGSDEKLFF.

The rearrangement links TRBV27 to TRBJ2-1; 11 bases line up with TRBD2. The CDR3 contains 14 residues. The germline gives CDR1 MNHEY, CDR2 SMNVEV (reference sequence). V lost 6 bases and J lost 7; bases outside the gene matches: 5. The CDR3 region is CASRPSGGLNEQFF. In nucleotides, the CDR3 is TGTGCCAGCAGGCCTAGCGGGGGGCTAAATGAGCAGTTCTTC.

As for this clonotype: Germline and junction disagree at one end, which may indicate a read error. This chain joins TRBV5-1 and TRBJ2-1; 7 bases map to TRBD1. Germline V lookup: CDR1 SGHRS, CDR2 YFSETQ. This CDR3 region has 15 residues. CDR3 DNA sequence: TGCGCCAGCAGCTCGGACAGGAAAACCTACAATGAGCGGTTCTTC. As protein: CASSSDRKTYNERFF.

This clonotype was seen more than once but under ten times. The CDR3 here is CASSSGQGDYEQYF. DNA of the CDR3: TGTGCCAGCAGTTCAGGACAGGGGGATTACGAGCAGTACTTC. The V call is TRBV12-3 or TRBV12-4, the J call TRBJ2-7; 10 nucleotides line up with TRBD1. V shed 4 bases, J shed 4 bases, and the junction held 4 bases outside the gene matches. This CDR3 comprises 14 residues.

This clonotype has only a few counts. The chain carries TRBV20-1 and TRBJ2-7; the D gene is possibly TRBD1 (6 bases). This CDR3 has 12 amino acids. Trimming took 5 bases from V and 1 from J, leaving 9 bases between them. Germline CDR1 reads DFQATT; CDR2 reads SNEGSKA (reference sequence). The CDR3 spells CSADGQSYEQYF. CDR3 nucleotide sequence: TGCAGTGCTGATGGACAGTCCTACGAGCAGTACTTC.